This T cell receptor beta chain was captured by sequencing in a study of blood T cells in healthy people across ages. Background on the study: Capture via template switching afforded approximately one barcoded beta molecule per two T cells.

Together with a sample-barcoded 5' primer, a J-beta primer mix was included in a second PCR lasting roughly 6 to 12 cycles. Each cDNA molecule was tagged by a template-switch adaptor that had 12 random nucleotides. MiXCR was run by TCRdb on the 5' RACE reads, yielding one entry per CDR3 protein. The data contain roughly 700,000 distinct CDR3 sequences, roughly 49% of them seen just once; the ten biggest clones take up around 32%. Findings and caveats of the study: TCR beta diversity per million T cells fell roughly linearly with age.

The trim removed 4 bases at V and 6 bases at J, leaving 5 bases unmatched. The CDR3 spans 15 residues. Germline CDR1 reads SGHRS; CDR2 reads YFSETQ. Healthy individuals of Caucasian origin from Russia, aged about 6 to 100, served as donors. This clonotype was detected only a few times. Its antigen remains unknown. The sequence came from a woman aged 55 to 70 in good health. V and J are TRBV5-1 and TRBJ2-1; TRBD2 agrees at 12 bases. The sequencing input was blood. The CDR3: CASSLGLAGSNEQFF. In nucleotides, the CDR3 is TGCGCCAGCAGCCTTGGACTAGCGGGGAGCAATGAGCAGTTCTTC.